These T cell receptor beta chains were read from a single sample in a study of vaccination effects on CD4 cells after COVID-19. These receptors lack a known antigen. Sequenced by immunoSEQ multiplex PCR; TCRdb stores in-frame clones only, minus some. The sample includes under 80,000 clones, 78% of them seen just once. Source: CD4+ T cells from PBMCs cultured with SARS-CoV-2 spike peptides, taken before COVID-19 vaccination. All receptors come from a human donor who received a COVID-19 vaccine. Each CDR3 is given with its conserved first and last residue. D genes are given only for firm matches.

CDR3 protein: CAISEFGSVGNTIYF; D gene: NA; V gene: TRBV10-3
CDR3 protein: CASSTRTVTSGGRETQYF; D gene: TRBD2; V gene: TRBV7-8
CDR3 protein: CASSPSSGNTIYF; D gene: NA; V gene: TRBV10-1
CDR3 protein: CASSPLLQGARETQYF; D gene: TRBD1; V gene: TRBV18
CDR3 protein: CAWSPLNEKLFF; D gene: NA; V gene: TRBV30
CDR3 protein: CASRSDNYGYTF; D gene: NA; V gene: TRBV5-1
CDR3 protein: CASSLTGASNEKLFF; D gene: NA; V gene: TRBV28
CDR3 protein: CASKAGDQPQHF; D gene: NA; V gene: TRBV2
CDR3 protein: CASSLPELAGTDTQYF; D gene: TRBD2; V gene: TRBV11-2
CDR3 protein: CASSLRGLAGLTDTQYF; D gene: TRBD2; V gene: TRBV11-3
CDR3 protein: CASSQGSGASYQETQYF; D gene: NA; V gene: TRBV14
CDR3 protein: CSVQTENTEAFF; D gene: NA; V gene: TRBV29-1
CDR3 protein: CASSQDPQAIYGYTF; D gene: NA; V gene: TRBV4-1
CDR3 protein: CASSYSPWSGTQYF; D gene: NA; V gene: TRBV6-5
CDR3 protein: CASTPREGDEKLFF; D gene: NA; V gene: TRBV18
CDR3 protein: CASSYRGTATHSPLHF; D gene: TRBD1; V gene: TRBV6-5
CDR3 protein: CASLGGPVAGSYNEQFF; D gene: NA; V gene: TRBV19
CDR3 protein: CASSLGWTNNEQFF; D gene: NA; V gene: TRBV5-6
CDR3 protein: CASSMRGGTEAFF; D gene: NA; V gene: TRBV19
CDR3 protein: CAVNEASGQPQHF; D gene: NA; V gene: TRBV2
CDR3 protein: CASSLLHGNEKLFF; D gene: NA; V gene: TRBV27
CDR3 protein: CASSLVNRVGTDTQYF; D gene: NA; V gene: TRBV7-9
CDR3 protein: CATSLRSNQPQHF; D gene: NA; V gene: TRBV24-1
CDR3 protein: CASSVDSYYGYTF; D gene: NA; V gene: TRBV5-1
CDR3 protein: CASSLTAVAEAFF; D gene: NA; V gene: TRBV7-3
CDR3 protein: CASSVAQGNTGELFF; D gene: NA; V gene: TRBV9